The clone carrying this TCR beta chain was detected only once. Its antigen remains unidentified. The data are from a study of PD-1 blockade in classical Hodgkin lymphoma. Looking at the study overall: Patients were given intravenous nivolumab, 3 mg/kg, every 2 weeks.

General observations from the study: It was among complete responders that baseline diversity resembled that of newly diagnosed patients. Undefined causes, possibly disease activity or prior therapy, underlie the repertoire differences. Relapsed/refractory patients reportedly had the lowest baseline TCR diversity, below newly diagnosed patients, who were below healthy donors.

Noted time point: cycle 4 day 1 (C4D1), after six to seven weeks of nivolumab. Every patient had relapsed following autologous stem cell transplantation, and cohorts differed in brentuximab vedotin exposure. The CD8+ T cells came from thawed PBMCs through magnetic negative selection. The protocol was immunoSEQ multiplex PCR, while the TCRdb copy is restricted to in-frame clones and leaves out a portion. Here the sample spans approximately 8,400 clones, around 84% being singletons. Trimming stripped 6 bases from V and 6 bases from J, with 14 bases between. This CDR3 has 13 amino acids. Germline CDR1 and CDR2: SGHAT and FQNNGV.

The TCR comes from a human donor with classical Hodgkin lymphoma. Specimen: CD8+ T cells from blood, collected before the fourth cycle of nivolumab. J is TRBJ1-1 and V is TRBV11-2; D uncertain. The CDR3 sequence: CASSSPGKAEAFF. The CDR3 coding sequence is TGTGCCAGCAGTTCCCCGGGGAAGGCTGAAGCTTTCTTT.